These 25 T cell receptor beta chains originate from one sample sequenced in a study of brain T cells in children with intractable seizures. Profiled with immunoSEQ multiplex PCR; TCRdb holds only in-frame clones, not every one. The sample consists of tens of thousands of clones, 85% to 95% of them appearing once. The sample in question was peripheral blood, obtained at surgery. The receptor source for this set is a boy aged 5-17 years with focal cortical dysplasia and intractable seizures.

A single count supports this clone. CDR3 region: CASRVRGQPTYNEQFF. DNA of the CDR3: TGTGCCAGCAGGGTCCGGGGTCAGCCCACCTACAATGAGCAGTTCTTC. The chain carries TRBV27 and TRBJ2-1; D is possibly TRBD2 (5 bases). The CDR3 is 16 amino acids. Germline assignment: CDR1 MNHEY and CDR2 SMNVEV (reference sequence). Between the trimmed V and J ends, which lost 6 bases and 2 bases, there was a span of 17 bases.

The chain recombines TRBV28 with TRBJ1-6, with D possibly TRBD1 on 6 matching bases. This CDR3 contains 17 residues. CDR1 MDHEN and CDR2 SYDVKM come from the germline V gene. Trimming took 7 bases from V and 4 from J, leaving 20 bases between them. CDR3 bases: TGTGCCAGCATCAGCAGGGGAGGTCGTACATATAATTCACCCCTCCACTTT. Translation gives CASISRGGRTYNSPLHF.

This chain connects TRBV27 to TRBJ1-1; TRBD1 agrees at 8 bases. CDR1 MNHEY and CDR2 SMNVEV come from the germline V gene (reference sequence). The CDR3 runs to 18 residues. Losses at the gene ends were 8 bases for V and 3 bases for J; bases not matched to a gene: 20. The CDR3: CASSPIRTRGPGDTEAFF. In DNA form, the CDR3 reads TGTGCCAGCTCCCCCATCAGGACCAGGGGGCCTGGAGACACTGAAGCTTTCTTT.

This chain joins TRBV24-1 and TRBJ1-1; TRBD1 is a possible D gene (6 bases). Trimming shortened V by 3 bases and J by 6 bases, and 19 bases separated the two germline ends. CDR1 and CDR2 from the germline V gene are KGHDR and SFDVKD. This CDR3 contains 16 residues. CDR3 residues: CATSDGAWGAKSEAFF. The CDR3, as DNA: TGTGCCACCAGTGATGGGGCGTGGGGGGCAAAGTCTGAAGCTTTCTTT.

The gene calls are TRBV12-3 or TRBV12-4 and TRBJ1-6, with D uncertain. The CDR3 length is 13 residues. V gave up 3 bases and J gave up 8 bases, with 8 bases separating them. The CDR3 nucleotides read TGTGCCAGCAGTTTTAGAAGGGATTCACCCCTCCACTTT. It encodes CASSFRRDSPLHF.

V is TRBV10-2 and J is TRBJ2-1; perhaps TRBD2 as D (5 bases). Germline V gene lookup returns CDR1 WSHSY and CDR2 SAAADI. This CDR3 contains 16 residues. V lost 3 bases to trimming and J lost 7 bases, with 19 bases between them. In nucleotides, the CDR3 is TGCGCCAGCAGTGATCCCCCCCACCGGTGGGAGAATGAGCAGTTCTTC. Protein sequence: CASSDPPHRWENEQFF.

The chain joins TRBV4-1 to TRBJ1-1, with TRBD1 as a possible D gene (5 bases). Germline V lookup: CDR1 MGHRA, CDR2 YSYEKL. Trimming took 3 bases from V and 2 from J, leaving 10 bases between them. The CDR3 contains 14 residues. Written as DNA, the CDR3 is TGCGCCAGCAGCCACAAGACAGCTAACACTGAAGCTTTCTTT. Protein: CASSHKTANTEAFF.

CDR3 sequence (DNA): TGTGCCAGTAGATCGGCAGGGGGCTTTAATTCACCCCTCCACTTT. The encoded protein is CASRSAGGFNSPLHF. The V call is TRBV19, the J call TRBJ1-6; 8 nucleotides align to TRBD1. Germline CDR1 reads LNHDA; CDR2 reads SQIVND (reference sequence). V shed 6 bases, J shed 6 bases, and the junction held 7 bases outside the gene matches. This CDR3 spans 15 amino acids.

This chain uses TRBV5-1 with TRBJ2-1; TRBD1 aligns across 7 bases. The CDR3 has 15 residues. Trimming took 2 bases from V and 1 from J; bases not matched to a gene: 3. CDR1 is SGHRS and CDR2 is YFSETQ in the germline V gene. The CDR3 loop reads CASSLPGQSYNEQFF. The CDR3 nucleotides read TGCGCCAGCAGCTTACCGGGACAGTCCTACAATGAGCAGTTCTTC.

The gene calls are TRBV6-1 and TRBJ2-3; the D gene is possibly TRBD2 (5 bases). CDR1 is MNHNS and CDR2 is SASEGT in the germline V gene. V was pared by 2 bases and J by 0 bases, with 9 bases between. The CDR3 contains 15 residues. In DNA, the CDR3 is TGTGCCAGCAGTGAAACTCGGGATAGCACAGATACGCAGTATTTT. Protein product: CASSETRDSTDTQYF.

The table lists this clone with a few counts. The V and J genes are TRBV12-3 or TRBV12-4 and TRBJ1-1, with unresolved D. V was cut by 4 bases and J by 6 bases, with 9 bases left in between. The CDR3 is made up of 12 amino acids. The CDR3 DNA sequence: TGTGCCAGCAGTTCTCCCCGCTCTGAAGCTTTCTTT. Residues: CASSSPRSEAFF.

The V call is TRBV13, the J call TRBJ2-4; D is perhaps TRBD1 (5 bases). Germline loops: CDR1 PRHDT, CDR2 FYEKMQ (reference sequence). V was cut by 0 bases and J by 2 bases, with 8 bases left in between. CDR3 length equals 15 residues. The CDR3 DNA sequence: TGTGCCAGCAGCTTAGGGGCAGGGCCCAAAAACATTCAGTACTTC. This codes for CASSLGAGPKNIQYF.

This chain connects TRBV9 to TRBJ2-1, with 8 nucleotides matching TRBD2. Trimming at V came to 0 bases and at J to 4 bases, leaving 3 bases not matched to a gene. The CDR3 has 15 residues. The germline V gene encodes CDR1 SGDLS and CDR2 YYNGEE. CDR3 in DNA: TGTGCCAGCAGCGTAGGCGGGGGGACATACAATGAGCAGTTCTTC. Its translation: CASSVGGGTYNEQFF.

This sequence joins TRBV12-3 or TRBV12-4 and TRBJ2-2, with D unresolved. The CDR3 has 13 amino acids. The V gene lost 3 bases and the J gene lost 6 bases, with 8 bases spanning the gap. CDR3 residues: CASSFGVAGELFF. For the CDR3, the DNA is TGTGCCAGCAGTTTTGGCGTGGCCGGGGAGCTGTTTTTT.

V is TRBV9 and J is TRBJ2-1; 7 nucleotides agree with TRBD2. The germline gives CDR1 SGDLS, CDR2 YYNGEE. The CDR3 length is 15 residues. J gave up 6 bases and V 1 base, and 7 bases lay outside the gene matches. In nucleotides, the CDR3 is TGTGCCAGCAGCGTAAAAGCGGGGTCCCCCAATGAGCAGTTCTTC. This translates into CASSVKAGSPNEQFF.

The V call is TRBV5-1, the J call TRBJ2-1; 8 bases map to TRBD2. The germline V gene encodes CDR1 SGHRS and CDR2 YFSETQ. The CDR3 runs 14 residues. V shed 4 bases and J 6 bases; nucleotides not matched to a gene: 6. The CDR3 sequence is CASSPGGAGNEQFF. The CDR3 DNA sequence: TGCGCCAGCAGCCCGGGGGGGGCGGGCAATGAGCAGTTCTTC. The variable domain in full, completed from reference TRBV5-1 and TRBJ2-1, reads KAGVTQTPRYLIKTRGQQVTLSCSPISGHRSVSWYQQTPGQGLQFLFEYFSETQRNKGNFPGRFSGRQFSNSRSEMNVSTLELGDSALYLCASSPGGAGNEQFFGPGTRLTVL.

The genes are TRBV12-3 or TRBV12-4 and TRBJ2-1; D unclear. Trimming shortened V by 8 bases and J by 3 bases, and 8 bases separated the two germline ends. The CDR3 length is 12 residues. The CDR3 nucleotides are TGTGCCAGCCAAGAAAGCTACAATGAGCAGTTCTTC. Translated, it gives CASQESYNEQFF.

CDR3 sequence: CASSPADQETQYF. DNA of the CDR3: TGTGCCAGCAGCCCCGCAGACCAAGAGACCCAGTACTTC. The chain carries TRBV7-9 and TRBJ2-5; D not certain. Trimming removed 5 bases from V and 0 bases from J, with 7 bases in between. CDR3 length: 13 residues. The germline V gene encodes CDR1 SEHNR and CDR2 FQNEAQ (reference sequence).

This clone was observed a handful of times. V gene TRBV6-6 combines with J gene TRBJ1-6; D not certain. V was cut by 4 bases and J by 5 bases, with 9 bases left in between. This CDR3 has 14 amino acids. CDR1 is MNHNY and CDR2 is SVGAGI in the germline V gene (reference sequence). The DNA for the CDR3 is TGTGCCAGCAGTTCTCGACCAGATAATTCACCCCTCCACTTT. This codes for CASSSRPDNSPLHF.

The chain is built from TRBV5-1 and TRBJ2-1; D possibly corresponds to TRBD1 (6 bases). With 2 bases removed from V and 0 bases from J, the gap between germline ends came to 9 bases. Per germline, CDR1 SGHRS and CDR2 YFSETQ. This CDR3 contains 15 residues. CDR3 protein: CASSLGGSSYNEQFF. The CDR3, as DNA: TGCGCCAGCAGCTTAGGGGGTAGCTCCTACAATGAGCAGTTCTTC.

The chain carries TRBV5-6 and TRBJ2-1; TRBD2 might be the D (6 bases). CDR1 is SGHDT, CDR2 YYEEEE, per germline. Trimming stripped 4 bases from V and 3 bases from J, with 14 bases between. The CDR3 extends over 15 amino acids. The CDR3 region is CASSRDFDLYNEQFF. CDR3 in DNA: TGTGCCAGCAGCCGGGACTTTGATCTCTACAATGAGCAGTTCTTC.

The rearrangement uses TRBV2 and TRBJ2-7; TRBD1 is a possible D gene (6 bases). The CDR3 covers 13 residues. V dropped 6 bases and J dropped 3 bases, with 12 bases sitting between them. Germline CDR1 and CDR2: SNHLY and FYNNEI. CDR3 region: CASSVTGIYEQYV. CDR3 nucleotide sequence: TGTGCCAGCAGCGTTACAGGGATCTACGAGCAGTACGTC.

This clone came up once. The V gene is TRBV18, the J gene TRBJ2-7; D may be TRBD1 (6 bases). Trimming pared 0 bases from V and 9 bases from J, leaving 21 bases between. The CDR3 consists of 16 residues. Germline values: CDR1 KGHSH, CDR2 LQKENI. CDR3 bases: TGTGCCAGCTCACCACCGGGACAAGCCGGGCCCCAACGGCAGTACTTC. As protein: CASSPPGQAGPQRQYF.

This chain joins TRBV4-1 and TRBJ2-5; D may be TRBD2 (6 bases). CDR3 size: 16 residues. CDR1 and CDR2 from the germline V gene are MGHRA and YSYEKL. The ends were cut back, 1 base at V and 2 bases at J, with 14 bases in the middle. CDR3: CASSQASSGPQETQYF. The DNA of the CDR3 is TGCGCCAGCAGCCAAGCGAGTAGCGGTCCACAAGAGACCCAGTACTTC.

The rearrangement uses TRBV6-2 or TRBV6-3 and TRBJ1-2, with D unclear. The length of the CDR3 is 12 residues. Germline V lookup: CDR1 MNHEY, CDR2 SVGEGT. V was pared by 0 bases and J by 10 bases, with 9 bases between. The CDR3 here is CASSYSSQDYTF. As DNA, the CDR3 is TGTGCCAGCAGTTACTCCTCCCAGGACTACACCTTC.